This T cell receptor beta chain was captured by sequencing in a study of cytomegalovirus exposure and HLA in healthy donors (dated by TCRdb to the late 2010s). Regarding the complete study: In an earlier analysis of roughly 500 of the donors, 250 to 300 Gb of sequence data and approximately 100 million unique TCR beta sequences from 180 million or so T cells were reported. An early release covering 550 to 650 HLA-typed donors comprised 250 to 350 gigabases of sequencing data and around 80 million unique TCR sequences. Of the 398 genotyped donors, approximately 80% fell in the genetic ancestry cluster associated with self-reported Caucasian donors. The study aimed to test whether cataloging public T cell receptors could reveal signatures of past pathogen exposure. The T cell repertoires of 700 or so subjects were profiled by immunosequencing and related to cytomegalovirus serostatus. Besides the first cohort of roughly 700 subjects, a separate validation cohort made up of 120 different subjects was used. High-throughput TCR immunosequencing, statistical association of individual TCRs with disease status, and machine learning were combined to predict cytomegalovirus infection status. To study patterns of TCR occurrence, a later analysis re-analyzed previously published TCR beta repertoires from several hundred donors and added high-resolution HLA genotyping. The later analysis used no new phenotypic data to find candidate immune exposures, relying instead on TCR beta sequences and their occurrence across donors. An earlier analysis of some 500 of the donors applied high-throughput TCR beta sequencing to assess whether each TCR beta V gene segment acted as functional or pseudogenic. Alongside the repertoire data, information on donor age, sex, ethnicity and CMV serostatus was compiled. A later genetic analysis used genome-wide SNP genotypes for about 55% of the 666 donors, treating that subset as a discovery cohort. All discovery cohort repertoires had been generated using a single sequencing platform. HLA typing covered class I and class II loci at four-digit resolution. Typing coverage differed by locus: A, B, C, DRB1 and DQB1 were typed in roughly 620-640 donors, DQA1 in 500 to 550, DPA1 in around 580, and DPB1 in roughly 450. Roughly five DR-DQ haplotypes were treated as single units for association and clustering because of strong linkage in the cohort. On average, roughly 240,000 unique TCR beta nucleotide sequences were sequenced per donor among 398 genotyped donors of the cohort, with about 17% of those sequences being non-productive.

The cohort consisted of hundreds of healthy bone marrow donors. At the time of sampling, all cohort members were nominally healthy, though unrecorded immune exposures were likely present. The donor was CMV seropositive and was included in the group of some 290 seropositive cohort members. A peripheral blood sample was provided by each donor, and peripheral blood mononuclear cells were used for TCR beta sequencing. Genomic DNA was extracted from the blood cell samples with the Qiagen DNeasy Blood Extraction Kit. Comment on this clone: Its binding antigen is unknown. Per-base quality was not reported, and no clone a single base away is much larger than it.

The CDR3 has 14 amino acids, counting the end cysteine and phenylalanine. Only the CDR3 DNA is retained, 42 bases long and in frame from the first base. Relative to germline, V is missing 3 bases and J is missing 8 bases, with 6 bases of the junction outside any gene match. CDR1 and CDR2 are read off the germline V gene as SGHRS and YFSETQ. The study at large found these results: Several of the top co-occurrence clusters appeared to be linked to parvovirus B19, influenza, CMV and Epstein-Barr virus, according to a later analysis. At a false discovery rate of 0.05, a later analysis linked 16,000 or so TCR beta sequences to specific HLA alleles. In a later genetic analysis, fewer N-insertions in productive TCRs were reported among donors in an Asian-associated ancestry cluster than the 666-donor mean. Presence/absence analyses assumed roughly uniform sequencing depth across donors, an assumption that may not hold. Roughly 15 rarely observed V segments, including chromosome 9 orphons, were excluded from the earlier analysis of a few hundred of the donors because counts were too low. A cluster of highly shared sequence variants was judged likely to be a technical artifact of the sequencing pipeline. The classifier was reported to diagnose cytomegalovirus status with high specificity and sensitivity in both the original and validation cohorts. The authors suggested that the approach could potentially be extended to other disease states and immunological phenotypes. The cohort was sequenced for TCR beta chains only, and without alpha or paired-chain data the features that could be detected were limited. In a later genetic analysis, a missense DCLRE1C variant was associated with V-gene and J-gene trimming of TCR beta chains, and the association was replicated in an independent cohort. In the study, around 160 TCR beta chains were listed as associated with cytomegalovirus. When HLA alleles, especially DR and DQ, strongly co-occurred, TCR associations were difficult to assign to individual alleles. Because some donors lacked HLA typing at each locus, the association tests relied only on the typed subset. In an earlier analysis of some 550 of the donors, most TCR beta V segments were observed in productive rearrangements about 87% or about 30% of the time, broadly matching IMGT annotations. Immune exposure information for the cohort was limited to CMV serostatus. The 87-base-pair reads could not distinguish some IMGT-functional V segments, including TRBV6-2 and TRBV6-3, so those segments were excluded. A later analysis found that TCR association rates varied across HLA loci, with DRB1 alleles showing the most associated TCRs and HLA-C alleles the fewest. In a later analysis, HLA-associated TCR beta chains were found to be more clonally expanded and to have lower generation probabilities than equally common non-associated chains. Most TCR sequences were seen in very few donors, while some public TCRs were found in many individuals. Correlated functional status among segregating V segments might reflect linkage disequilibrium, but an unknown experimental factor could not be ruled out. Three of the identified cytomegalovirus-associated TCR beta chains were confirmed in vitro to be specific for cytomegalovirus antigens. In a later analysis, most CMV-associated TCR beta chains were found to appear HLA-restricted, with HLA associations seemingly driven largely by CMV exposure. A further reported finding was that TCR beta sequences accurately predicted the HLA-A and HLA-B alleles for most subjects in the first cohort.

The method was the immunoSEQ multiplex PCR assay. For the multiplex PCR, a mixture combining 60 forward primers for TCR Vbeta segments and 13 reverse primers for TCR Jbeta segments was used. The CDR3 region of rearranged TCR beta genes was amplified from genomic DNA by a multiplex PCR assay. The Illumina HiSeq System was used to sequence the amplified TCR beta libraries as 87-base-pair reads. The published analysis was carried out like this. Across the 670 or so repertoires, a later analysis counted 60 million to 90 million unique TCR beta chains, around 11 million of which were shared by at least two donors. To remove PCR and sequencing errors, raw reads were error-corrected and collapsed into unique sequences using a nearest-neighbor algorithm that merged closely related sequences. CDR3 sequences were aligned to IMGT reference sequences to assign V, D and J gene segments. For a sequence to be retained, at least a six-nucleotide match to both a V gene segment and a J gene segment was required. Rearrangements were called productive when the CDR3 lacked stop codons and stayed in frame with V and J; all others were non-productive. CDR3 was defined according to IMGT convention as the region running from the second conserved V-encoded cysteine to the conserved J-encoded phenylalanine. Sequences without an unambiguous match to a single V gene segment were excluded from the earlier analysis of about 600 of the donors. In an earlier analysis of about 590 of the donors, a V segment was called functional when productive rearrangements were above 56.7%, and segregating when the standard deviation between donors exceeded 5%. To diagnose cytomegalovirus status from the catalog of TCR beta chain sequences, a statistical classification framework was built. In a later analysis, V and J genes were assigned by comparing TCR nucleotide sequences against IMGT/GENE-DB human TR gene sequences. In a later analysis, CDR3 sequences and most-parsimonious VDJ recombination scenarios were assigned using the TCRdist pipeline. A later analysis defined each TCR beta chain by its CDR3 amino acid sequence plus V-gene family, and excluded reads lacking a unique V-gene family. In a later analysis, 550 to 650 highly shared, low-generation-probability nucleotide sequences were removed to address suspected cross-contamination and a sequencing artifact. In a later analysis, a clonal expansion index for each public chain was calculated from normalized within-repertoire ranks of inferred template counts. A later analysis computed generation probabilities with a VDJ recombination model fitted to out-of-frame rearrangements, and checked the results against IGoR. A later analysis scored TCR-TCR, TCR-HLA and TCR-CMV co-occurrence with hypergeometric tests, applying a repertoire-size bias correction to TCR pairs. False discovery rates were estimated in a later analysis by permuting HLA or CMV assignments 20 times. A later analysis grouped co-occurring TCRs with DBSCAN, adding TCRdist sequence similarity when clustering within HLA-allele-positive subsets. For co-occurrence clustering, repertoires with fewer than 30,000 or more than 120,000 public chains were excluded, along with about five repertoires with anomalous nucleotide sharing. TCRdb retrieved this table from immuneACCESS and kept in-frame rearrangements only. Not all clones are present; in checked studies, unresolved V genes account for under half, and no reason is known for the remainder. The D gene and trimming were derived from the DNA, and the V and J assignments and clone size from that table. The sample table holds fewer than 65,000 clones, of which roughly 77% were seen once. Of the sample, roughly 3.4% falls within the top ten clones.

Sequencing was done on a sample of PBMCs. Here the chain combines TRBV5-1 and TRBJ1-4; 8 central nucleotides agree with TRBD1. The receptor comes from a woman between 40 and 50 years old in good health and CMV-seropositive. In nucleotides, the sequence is TGCGCCAGCAGCTGGGGGACAGGTGGGGAAAAACTGTTTTTT. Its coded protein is CASSWGTGGEKLFF.